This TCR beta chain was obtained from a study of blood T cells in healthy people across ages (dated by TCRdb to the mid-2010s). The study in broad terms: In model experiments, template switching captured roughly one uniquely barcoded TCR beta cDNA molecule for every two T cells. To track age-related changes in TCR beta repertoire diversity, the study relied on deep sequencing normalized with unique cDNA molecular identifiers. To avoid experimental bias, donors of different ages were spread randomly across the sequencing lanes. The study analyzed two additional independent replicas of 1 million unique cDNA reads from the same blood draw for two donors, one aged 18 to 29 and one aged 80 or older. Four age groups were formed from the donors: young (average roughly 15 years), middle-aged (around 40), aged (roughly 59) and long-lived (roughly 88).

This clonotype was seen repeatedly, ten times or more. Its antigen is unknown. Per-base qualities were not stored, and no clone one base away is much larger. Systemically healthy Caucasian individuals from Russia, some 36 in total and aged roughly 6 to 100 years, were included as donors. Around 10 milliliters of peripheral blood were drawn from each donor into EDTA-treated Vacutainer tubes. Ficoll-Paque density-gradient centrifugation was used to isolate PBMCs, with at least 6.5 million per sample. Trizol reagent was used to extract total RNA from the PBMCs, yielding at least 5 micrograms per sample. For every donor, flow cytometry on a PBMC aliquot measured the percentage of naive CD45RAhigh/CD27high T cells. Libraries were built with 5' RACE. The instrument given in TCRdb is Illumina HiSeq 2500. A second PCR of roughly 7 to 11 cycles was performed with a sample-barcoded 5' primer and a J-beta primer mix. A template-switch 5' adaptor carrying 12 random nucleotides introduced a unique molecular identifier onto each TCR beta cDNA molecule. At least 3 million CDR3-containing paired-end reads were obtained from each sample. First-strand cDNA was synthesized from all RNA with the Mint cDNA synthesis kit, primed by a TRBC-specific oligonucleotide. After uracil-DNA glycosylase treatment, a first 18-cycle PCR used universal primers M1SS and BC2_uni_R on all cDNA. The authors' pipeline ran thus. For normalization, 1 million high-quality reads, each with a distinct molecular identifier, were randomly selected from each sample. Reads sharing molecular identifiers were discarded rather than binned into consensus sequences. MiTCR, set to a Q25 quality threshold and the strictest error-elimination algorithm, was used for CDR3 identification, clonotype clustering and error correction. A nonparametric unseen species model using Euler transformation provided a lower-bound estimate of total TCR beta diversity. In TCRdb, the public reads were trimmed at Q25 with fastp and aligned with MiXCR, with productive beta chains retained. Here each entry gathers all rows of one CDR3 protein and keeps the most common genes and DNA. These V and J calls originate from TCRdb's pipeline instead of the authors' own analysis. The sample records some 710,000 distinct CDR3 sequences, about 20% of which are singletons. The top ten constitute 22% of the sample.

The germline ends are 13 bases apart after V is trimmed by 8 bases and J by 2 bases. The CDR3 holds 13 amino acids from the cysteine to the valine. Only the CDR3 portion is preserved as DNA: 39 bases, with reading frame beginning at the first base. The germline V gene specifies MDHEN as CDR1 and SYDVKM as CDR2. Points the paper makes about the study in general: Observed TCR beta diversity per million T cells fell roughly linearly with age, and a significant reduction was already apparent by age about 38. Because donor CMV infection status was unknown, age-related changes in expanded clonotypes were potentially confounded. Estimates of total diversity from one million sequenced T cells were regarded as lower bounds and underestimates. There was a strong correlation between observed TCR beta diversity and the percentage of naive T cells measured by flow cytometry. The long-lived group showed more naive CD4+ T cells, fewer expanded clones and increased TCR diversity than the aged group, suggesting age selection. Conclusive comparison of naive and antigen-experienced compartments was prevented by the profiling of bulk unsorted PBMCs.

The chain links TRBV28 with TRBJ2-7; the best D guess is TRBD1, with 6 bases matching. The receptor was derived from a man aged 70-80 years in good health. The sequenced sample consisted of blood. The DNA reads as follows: TGTGCCAGCGCCGGGACACTAGCCTACGAGCAGTACGTC. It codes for CASAGTLAYEQYV.